Each of the 5 T cell receptor beta chains below was sequenced from the same sample in a study of cytomegalovirus exposure and HLA in healthy donors. The study ran its PCR with 60 Vbeta and 13 Jbeta primers. Some clones are missing from TCRdb's copy, which holds only in-frame ones; the method was immunoSEQ multiplex PCR. This sample lists about 140,000 clones; its ten largest clones have over 2%. Input material: PBMCs. These receptors were collected from a woman between 18 and 29 years old in good health and CMV-seronegative.

This chain links TRBV2 with TRBJ2-3; D might be TRBD1 (5 bases). The CDR3 sequence is 14 residues long. Germline CDR1 SNHLY, CDR2 FYNNEI. Trimming left V 1 base short and J 6 bases short, with 11 bases between. As DNA, the CDR3 is TGTGCCAGCAGTGAAGGACAGCCGAAGGATACGCAGTATTTT. It codes for CASSEGQPKDTQYF.

The V call is TRBV11-3, the J call TRBJ2-7; D not resolved. Per the germline V gene, CDR1 is SGHNT and CDR2 is YENEEA. CDR3 length: 14 residues. Between the trimmed V and J ends, which lost 1 base and 2 bases, there was a span of 9 bases. The DNA for the CDR3 is TGTGCCAGCAGCTTAGCTCCCAGGCCCTACGAGCAGTACGTC. It encodes CASSLAPRPYEQYV.

The V gene is TRBV19, the J gene TRBJ1-2; TRBD1 matches 8 bases. CDR3 size: 15 residues. CDR1 is LNHDA and CDR2 is SQIVND in the germline V gene (reference sequence). V trimming: 4 bases; J trimming: 1 base; junction bases outside the gene matches: 5. DNA for the CDR3: TGTGCCAGTAGTAACCAGGGGGCAATTAACTATGGCTACACCTTC. Protein: CASSNQGAINYGYTF. Based on the CDR3 plus reference TRBV19 and TRBJ1-2, the full variable domain is DGGITQSPKYLFRKEGQNVTLSCEQNLNHDAMYWYRQDPGQGLRLIYYSQIVNDFQKGDIAEGYSVSREKKESFPLTVTSAQKNPTAFYLCASSNQGAINYGYTFGSGTRLTVV.

The chain carries TRBV10-3 and TRBJ1-5, with D unclear. Germline V lookup: CDR1 ENHRY, CDR2 SYGVKD. Trimming removed 0 bases at V and 7 bases at J, with 10 bases between. The CDR3 loop spans 14 amino acids. CDR3 residues: CAISESMAGQPQHF. CDR3 DNA sequence: TGTGCCATCAGTGAGTCTATGGCGGGCCAGCCCCAGCATTTT.

The chain joins TRBV7-7 to TRBJ2-1; D might be TRBD2 (6 bases). V lost 0 bases, J lost 6 bases, and 15 bases lay in between. The germline CDR1 and CDR2 sequences are SSHAT and FNYEAQ (reference sequence). The CDR3 is made up of 16 amino acids. Here the CDR3 DNA reads TGTGCCAGCAGCTTAGCGCAGACTAGTGACGTCAATGAGCAGTTCTTC. Protein sequence: CASSLAQTSDVNEQFF. Full variable domain (rest looked up from reference TRBV7-7 and TRBJ2-1): GAGVSQSPRYKVTKRGQDVTLRCDPISSHATLYWYQQALGQGPEFLTYFNYEAQPDKSGLPSDRFSAERPEGSISTLTIQRTEQRDSAMYRCASSLAQTSDVNEQFFGPGTRLTVL.